The clone carrying this T cell receptor beta chain has only a few counts. Its antigen is unidentified. The data originate from a study of T cells in localized non-small cell lung cancer. Findings of the study overall: Higher T cell density in the blood was associated with longer overall survival, whereas higher adjacent-lung clonality associated with shorter survival. Highest T cell clonality was seen in uninvolved adjacent lung, surpassing that measured in tumor. Median around 54 top-100 tumor clones were shared with paired adjacent lung. One tumor region alone was sequenced, and heterogeneity therefore remains possible.

CDR1 is SGHNT and CDR2 is YYREEE in the germline V gene (reference sequence). The CDR3 is made up of 12 amino acids. Trimming left V 4 bases short and J 7 bases short, with 11 bases between. TCRdb's copy holds only in-frame clones and misses some; the assay was immunoSEQ multiplex PCR. The table records 50,000 or so clones, about three quarters of them present only once. This receptor was identified in a woman aged 35-70 years with stage II lung adenocarcinoma. The sample consisted of PBMCs, taken before any cancer treatment. The chain is built from TRBV5-4 and TRBJ1-1, with a possible D match to TRBD1 (6 bases). The CDR3 reads CASSREGVEAFF. The CDR3 DNA sequence: TGTGCCAGCAGCCGGGAGGGGGTTGAAGCTTTCTTT.